The present T cell receptor (beta chain) was sequenced within a study of early T cells in non-severe SARS-CoV-2 infection. This clonotype was found a few times. Per germline, CDR1 SGHRS and CDR2 YFSETQ. The CDR3 contains 15 residues. Trimming removed 4 bases from V and 2 bases from J; junction bases left unmatched: 8. TCRdb processed the 5' RACE reads anew with MiXCR; each CDR3 protein has one entry. The sample holds around 84,000 distinct CDR3 sequences, about 9.4% seen once. This sample comprised whole blood, obtained at baseline. This chain links TRBV5-1 with TRBJ1-1; 7 bases align to TRBD1. The clonotype comes from an adult who was a healthcare worker with PCR-confirmed SARS-CoV-2 infection or an uninfected control (not recorded which). The CDR3 DNA is TGCGCCAGCAGCAGATCACAGGGGACAAACACTGAAGCTTTCTTT. Protein sequence: CASSRSQGTNTEAFF.